The clone carrying this TCR beta chain showed up just once. Seattle's cohort entered during active infection and was followed longitudinally. Trimming at V came to 6 bases and at J to 4 bases, leaving 13 bases not matched to a gene. The CDR3 contains 19 residues. The germline CDR1 and CDR2 sequences are PRHDT and FYEKMQ (reference sequence). The data are from a study of blood T cell repertoires in COVID-19. Study summary: The United States, Italy and Spain supplied acute and convalescent COVID-19 samples. Nucleic acid was either cDNA or gDNA, and it came from T cells, B-cell-depleted T cells, or PBMCs.

Original handling: Reference gene primers were amplified, and this amplification served to estimate nucleated cell counts. The table came from immunoSEQ multiplex PCR; TCRdb's copy has only in-frame clones and leaves some out. That table gives V, J and clone size, and the DNA gave D and trimming. Of roughly 120,000 clones detected, 80% to 95% appear once; the ten largest clones hold roughly 2.1%. The chain has TRBV13 and TRBJ2-1; TRBD2 matches at 15 bases. This receptor was taken from a man in his fifties with COVID-19, enrolled during active disease. Sequenced sample: peripheral blood. CDR3 protein: CASRPGWTSGRAFYNEQFF. CDR3 in DNA: TGTGCCAGCAGACCGGGATGGACTAGCGGGAGGGCCTTTTACAATGAGCAGTTCTTC. Filled out from reference TRBV13 and TRBJ2-1, the complete variable domain reads AAGVIQSPRHLIKEKRETATLKCYPIPRHDTVYWYQQGPGQDPQFLISFYEKMQSDKGSIPDRFSAQQFSDYHSELNMSSLELGDSALYFCASRPGWTSGRAFYNEQFFGPGTRLTVL.